Below, 30 T cell receptor beta chains from the same sample are listed, as sequenced in a study of blood T cell repertoires in COVID-19. Some clones are missing from TCRdb's copy, which holds only in-frame ones; the method was immunoSEQ multiplex PCR. The profile shows about 98,000 clones, roughly 80% of them singletons. What was sequenced was peripheral blood. All receptors derive from a man aged 65 to 79 with active or convalescent COVID-19.

The rearrangement links TRBV2 to TRBJ2-2; 8 bases are shared with TRBD1. The CDR3 is 17 amino acids. Germline CDR1 is SNHLY and CDR2 is FYNNEI. After removal of 6 bases from V and 2 bases from J, the junction contained 11 bases not matched to a gene. CDR3 residues: CASRHPPGTGNTGELFF. The CDR3, as DNA: TGTGCCAGCAGGCATCCCCCCGGGACAGGTAACACCGGGGAGCTGTTTTTT. The full variable domain, its missing parts supplied by reference TRBV2 and TRBJ2-2, is EPEVTQTPSHQVTQMGQEVILRCVPISNHLYFYWYRQILGQKVEFLVSFYNNEISEKSEIFDDQFSVERPDGSNFTLKIRSTKLEDSAMYFCASRHPPGTGNTGELFFGEGSRLTVL.

This chain connects TRBV5-6 to TRBJ2-1; D is possibly TRBD1 (6 bases). Trimming stripped 3 bases from V and 10 bases from J, with 14 bases between. The CDR3 is made up of 13 amino acids. Germline CDR1 and CDR2: SGHDT and YYEEEE. CDR3 in DNA: TGTGCCAGCAGCTGGGGACAAGGTTCCGAGCAGTTCTTC. Protein sequence: CASSWGQGSEQFF.

The chain couples TRBV6-2 or TRBV6-3 to TRBJ1-2; D unclear. The V end was cut by 2 bases, the J end by 0 bases, with 16 bases between. The CDR3 is 17 residues long. Germline CDR1 and CDR2: MNHEY and SVGEGT. CDR3 region: CASSYVSGWQANYGYTF. The DNA for the CDR3 is TGTGCCAGCAGTTACGTCTCGGGATGGCAGGCTAACTATGGCTACACCTTC.

V is TRBV4-2 and J is TRBJ2-4, with a possible D match to TRBD2 (6 bases). This CDR3 has 15 amino acids. The V end lost 0 bases, the J end lost 5 bases, and 11 bases lay between the germline ends. Germline loops: CDR1 LGHNA, CDR2 YNFKEQ. CDR3 protein: CASSQDTGVQNIQYF. The CDR3 DNA is TGTGCCAGCAGCCAAGATACGGGGGTTCAAAACATTCAGTACTTC.

This chain links TRBV9 with TRBJ1-2; the D gene is possibly TRBD1 (6 bases). CDR1 and CDR2 from the germline V gene are SGDLS and YYNGEE. This CDR3 has 14 residues. Trimming shortened V by 0 bases and J by 8 bases, and 14 bases separated the two germline ends. Written as DNA, the CDR3 is TGTGCCAGCAGCGTAGACCCTGGGGGCCGGGGCTACACCTTC. Its translation is CASSVDPGGRGYTF.

This clone showed up just once. The chain joins TRBV12-5 to TRBJ2-6; TRBD1 matches at 10 bases. Germline V gives CDR1 LGHNT, CDR2 FRNRAP. The CDR3 covers 17 residues. The junction had 8 bases not matched to a gene; V was cut back by 5 bases and J by 4 bases. The CDR3 sequence: CASGTGQGMKGANVLTF. The CDR3 DNA sequence: TGTGCTAGTGGTACGGGACAGGGGATGAAAGGGGCCAACGTCCTGACTTTC.

In its sample, this clone was seen once. J is TRBJ1-1 and V is TRBV3-1 (or the pseudogene TRBV3-2), with D maybe TRBD1 (6 bases). The CDR3 is 13 amino acids. Trimming pared 4 bases from V and 8 bases from J, leaving 14 bases between. Per the germline V gene, CDR1 is LGHDT and CDR2 is YNNKEL (reference sequence). CDR3 DNA: TGTGCCAGCAGCCCCTCGGCCGGGACAGAAGCTTTCTTT. This gives the protein CASSPSAGTEAFF.

This clone was observed a handful of times. The rearrangement links TRBV30 to TRBJ1-5; a possible D gene is TRBD1 (5 bases). Trimming took off 5 bases at V and 5 bases at J, with 13 bases between the two ends. This CDR3 region has 13 residues. Germline V CDR1 and CDR2: GTSNPN, SVGIG (reference sequence). CDR3 amino acids: CAWAGLTDQPQHF. The CDR3 coding sequence is TGTGCCTGGGCGGGACTCACGGATCAGCCCCAGCATTTT.

The rearrangement links TRBV2 to TRBJ2-6; D is uncertain. This CDR3 is 15 amino acids long. The ends were cut back, 4 bases at V and 0 bases at J, with 7 bases in the middle. Germline CDR1 SNHLY, CDR2 FYNNEI. The CDR3 DNA follows: TGTGCCAGCAGTGTACCCGGCTCTGGGGCCAACGTCCTGACTTTC. As protein: CASSVPGSGANVLTF.

Written as DNA, the CDR3 is TGCGCCAGCAGCCCACGCGGACTAGCGGGGGGTCGAGATACGCAGTATTTT. Translated: CASSPRGLAGGRDTQYF. This chain connects TRBV4-1 to TRBJ2-3; 14 bases are shared with TRBD2. V was pared by 4 bases and J by 5 bases, with 8 bases of the junction left unmatched. CDR1 and CDR2 from the germline V gene are MGHRA and YSYEKL. This CDR3 region has 17 residues.

The chain couples TRBV7-8 to TRBJ2-2; 7 bases match TRBD1. Trimming removed 6 bases from V and 2 bases from J; junction bases left unmatched: 6. The CDR3 is 15 amino acids. Germline V gene sequence: CDR1 SGHVS, CDR2 FQNEAQ. Written as DNA, the CDR3 is TGTGCCAGCAGTTCGAGGACAGGCAACACCGGGGAGCTGTTTTTT. It yields the protein CASSSRTGNTGELFF.

By share of the sample, this clone is medium-sized. This chain links TRBV9 with TRBJ2-2; tentative D call: TRBD2 (7 bases). The CDR3 is 16 amino acids. V lost 4 bases to trimming and J lost 4 bases, with 17 bases between them. From germline, CDR1 is SGDLS and CDR2 YYNGEE. The CDR3 is CASSLSRGPFTGELFF. The CDR3 nucleotides read TGTGCCAGCAGCCTTTCGCGGGGGCCGTTCACCGGGGAGCTGTTTTTT.

This clone appeared a single time. The chain is built from TRBV2 and TRBJ2-5, with 11 bases lining up with TRBD2. This CDR3 spans 15 amino acids. CDR1 SNHLY and CDR2 FYNNEI come from the germline V gene. V gave up 7 bases and J gave up 4 bases; unmatched junction bases: 8. The CDR3 loop is CASTDSGGARETQYF. CDR3 sequence (DNA): TGTGCCAGCACGGATAGCGGGGGGGCTCGAGAGACCCAGTACTTC.

This clone was detected only once. This chain joins TRBV27 and TRBJ2-7; D is possibly TRBD1 (5 bases). V was shortened by 0 bases and J by 2 bases, with 11 bases between the two germline ends. Germline lookup yields CDR1 MNHEY and CDR2 SMNVEV (reference sequence). This CDR3 contains 15 residues. The CDR3 DNA sequence: TGTGCCAGCAGTTTATCAGGGGTTGGTACCTACGAGCAGTACTTC. Its translation: CASSLSGVGTYEQYF.

The chain uses TRBV3-1 (or the pseudogene TRBV3-2) and TRBJ2-1; D may be TRBD2 (7 bases). The CDR3 totals 17 residues. V shed 4 bases and J shed 0 bases, with 16 bases lying between them. In germline, CDR1 is LGHDT, CDR2 YNNKEL (reference sequence). CDR3 coding DNA: TGTGCCAGCAGCCCCGAAGGGGGGGGAAGCTCCTACAATGAGCAGTTCTTC. As protein: CASSPEGGGSSYNEQFF.

This chain connects TRBV12-3 or TRBV12-4 to TRBJ2-7; D is possibly TRBD2 (5 bases). With 4 bases removed from V and 7 bases from J, the gap between germline ends came to 14 bases. The CDR3 spans 13 residues. This chain's CDR3 is CASSSGLRLEQYF. In DNA, the CDR3 is TGTGCCAGCAGTTCGGGGTTGCGGTTGGAGCAGTACTTC.

CDR3 loop: CASTDRGPVMRYGYTF. As DNA, the CDR3 is TGTGCCAGCACCGACAGGGGACCAGTCATGCGTTATGGCTACACCTTC. The rearrangement uses TRBV7-9 and TRBJ1-2; 8 bases agree with TRBD1. Looked up from germline, CDR1 is SEHNR and CDR2 is FQNEAQ (reference sequence). After removal of 7 bases from V and 5 bases from J, the junction contained 15 bases not matched to a gene. The CDR3 is made up of 16 amino acids. Using reference TRBV7-9 and TRBJ1-2 for the parts outside the CDR3, the full variable domain is DTGVSQNPRHKITKRGQNVTFRCDPISEHNRLYWYRQTLGQGPEFLTYFQNEAQLEKSRLLSDRFSAERPKGSFSTLEIQRTEQGDSAMYLCASTDRGPVMRYGYTFGSGTRLTVV.

The genes are TRBV5-4 and TRBJ2-7; TRBD2 agrees at 13 bases. The CDR3 has 14 residues. The J segment lost 6 bases and the V segment lost 2 bases, leaving 2 bases of the junction unmatched. Germline lookup yields CDR1 SGHNT and CDR2 YYREEE (reference sequence). The CDR3 region has the DNA TGTGCCAGCAGCTTTGGACTAGCGGGGGTCGAGCAGTACTTC. This translates into CASSFGLAGVEQYF.

J is TRBJ2-4 and V is TRBV30; D is perhaps TRBD2 (5 bases). The CDR3 has 15 residues. V lost 1 base to trimming and J lost 1 base, with 11 bases between them. The germline V gene encodes CDR1 GTSNPN and CDR2 SVGIG (reference sequence). CDR3 sequence (DNA): TGTGCCTGGAGTGGCGGAGGCCTGGCCAAAAACATTCAGTACTTC. Its translation is CAWSGGGLAKNIQYF.

This clone was seen more than once but under ten times. V is TRBV19 and J is TRBJ1-6; no reliable D call. Per the germline V gene, CDR1 is LNHDA and CDR2 is SQIVND (reference sequence). The V end was cut by 3 bases, the J end by 7 bases, with 4 bases between. The CDR3 is made up of 12 amino acids. The CDR3 nucleotides are TGTGCCAGTAGTATGAGGAATTCACCCCTCCACTTT. Amino acids: CASSMRNSPLHF.

The CDR3, as DNA: TGTGCCAGCAGCTCCTCTGGGGGCCCTAACTATGGCTACACCTTC. Translation gives CASSSSGGPNYGYTF. The chain carries TRBV7-8 and TRBJ1-2; a possible D gene is TRBD1 (6 bases). V lost 4 bases and J lost 0, with 12 bases in between. Germline values: CDR1 SGHVS, CDR2 FQNEAQ. CDR3 length equals 15 residues.

CDR3 DNA: TGTGCCAGCAGTGAATTTGCGGGGACTGGGGCCAACGTCCTGACTTTC. Translating gives CASSEFAGTGANVLTF. The J gene is TRBJ2-6, the V gene TRBV2; D might be TRBD2 (6 bases). V lost 2 bases and J lost 2, with 10 bases in between. Germline V gene lookup returns CDR1 SNHLY and CDR2 FYNNEI. The CDR3 has 16 residues. Complete variable domain (other parts from reference TRBV2 and TRBJ2-6): EPEVTQTPSHQVTQMGQEVILRCVPISNHLYFYWYRQILGQKVEFLVSFYNNEISEKSEIFDDQFSVERPDGSNFTLKIRSTKLEDSAMYFCASSEFAGTGANVLTFGAGSRLTVL.

V is TRBV19 and J is TRBJ1-2; TRBD1 aligns across 9 bases. The CDR3 loop spans 16 amino acids. Per germline, CDR1 LNHDA and CDR2 SQIVND (reference sequence). V lost 5 bases to trimming and J lost 6 bases; unmatched junction nucleotides: 13. The CDR3 spells CASSHRPGQGSNGYTF. CDR3 coding DNA: TGTGCCAGTAGTCACCGGCCGGGACAGGGTAGCAATGGCTACACCTTC.

The chain recombines TRBV7-2 with TRBJ2-3; 8 positions agree with TRBD2. V was pared by 5 bases and J by 4 bases, with 8 bases of the junction left unmatched. The germline CDR1 and CDR2 sequences are SGHTA and FQGNSA. CDR3 size: 15 residues. The CDR3 region has the DNA TGTGCCAGCAGCCAGGGACTAGGCCAAGCAGATACGCAGTATTTT. This translates into CASSQGLGQADTQYF.

This clone was counted a single time. The chain has TRBV19 and TRBJ1-4; D gene unclear. Looked up from germline, CDR1 is LNHDA and CDR2 is SQIVND (reference sequence). This CDR3 comprises 13 residues. The V end was cut by 2 bases, the J end by 7 bases, with 8 bases between. DNA for the CDR3: TGTGCCAGTAGTATACTCGCAGGTGAAAAACTGTTTTTT. Translating gives CASSILAGEKLFF.

The CDR3 nucleotides are TGTGCCAGCAGTGGGCAGGGTCGAAGCTCCTACGAGCAGTACTTC. This sequence encodes CASSGQGRSSYEQYF. The J gene is TRBJ2-7, the V gene TRBV6-2 or TRBV6-3; perhaps TRBD1 as D (5 bases). V lost 5 bases, J lost 0 bases, and 14 bases lay in between. Germline V gene lookup returns CDR1 MNHEY and CDR2 SVGEGT. The CDR3 has 15 amino acids.

The chain links TRBV2 to TRBJ1-1, with a weak D call TRBD1 (6 bases). This CDR3 is built from 13 residues. Germline assignment: CDR1 SNHLY and CDR2 FYNNEI. The V end lost 6 bases, the J end lost 1 base, and 9 bases lay between the germline ends. The DNA of the CDR3 is TGTGCCAGCAGCAAACAGGGGAACACTGAAGCTTTCTTT. Amino acids: CASSKQGNTEAFF.

This clone has a handful of counts. This chain joins TRBV29-1 and TRBJ2-2; 7 bases are a match to TRBD1. This CDR3 is 12 amino acids long. Trimming took 8 bases from V and 6 from J; bases not matched to a gene: 6. Looked up from germline, CDR1 is SQVTM and CDR2 is ANQGSEA. The CDR3 DNA is TGCAGCTCCGGGACAGTCGCCGGGGAGCTGTTTTTT. It codes for CSSGTVAGELFF.

This clone was counted a single time. The rearrangement links TRBV30 to TRBJ1-6, with 8 bases lining up with TRBD1. Trimming removed 3 bases from V and 12 bases from J; junction bases left unmatched: 10. CDR1 and CDR2 (germline): GTSNPN, SVGIG (reference sequence). The CDR3 spans 14 residues. CDR3 sequence (DNA): TGTGCCTGGAGGATAGGACAGGGAGCGGGACCCCTCCACTTT. It yields the protein CAWRIGQGAGPLHF.

The chain recombines TRBV30 with TRBJ2-7, with 10 bases lining up with TRBD2. The CDR3 totals 15 residues. CDR1 and CDR2 from the germline V gene are GTSNPN and SVGIG (reference sequence). J gave up 5 bases and V 2 bases, and 9 bases lay outside the gene matches. The CDR3 DNA is TGTGCCTGGAGTCCCCTGGGACTAGCGAAAGACGAGCAGTACTTC. Residues: CAWSPLGLAKDEQYF.